This T cell receptor (beta chain) appears in the sequencing data of a study of identical twins. TCRdb fed the 5' RACE reads into MiXCR, producing one record per CDR3 protein. This table holds 650,000 to 750,000 distinct CDR3 sequences, around 21% found once. This clonotype was observed a handful of times. Germline CDR1 reads SGHRS; CDR2 reads YFSETQ. CDR3 length: 14 amino acids. Unmatched junction bases numbered 5, after V lost 0 bases and J lost 9 bases. These data are also associated with another study on T cells expressing NK-cell markers. This second study notes: Of CD8+ T cells, about 1.0-7.5% belonged to dominant NKG2C+ clonotypes in more than five donors.

The sample was PBMCs. The genes are TRBV5-1 and TRBJ2-4, with TRBD1 matching over 8 bases. The sequence derives from a woman under 30 in good health. CDR3 protein: CASSLEGQETIQYF. The CDR3 DNA follows: TGCGCCAGCAGCTTGGAGGGACAGGAGACCATTCAGTACTTC.